The next 15 T cell receptor beta chains were all read from a single sample in a study of T cell repertoires in cytomegalovirus infection. TCRdb re-analysed the reads in MiXCR, keeping a single row per CDR3 protein. This table holds around 530,000 distinct CDR3 sequences, more than 25% found once. The sequencing sample was made of PBMCs. Every receptor here comes from a human donor in good health (CMV status not recorded). Some clones in this sample may be carry-over from other donors' samples.

This clonotype showed up just a few times. The chain recombines TRBV5-4 with TRBJ2-5; 8 nucleotides align to TRBD1. The CDR3 totals 14 residues. CDR1 SGHNT and CDR2 YYREEE come from the germline V gene (reference sequence). Trimming cost V 4 bases and J 4 bases; bases outside gene matches: 6. Written as DNA, the CDR3 is TGTGCCAGCAGCCTGCAGGGGGCTTTAGAGACCCAGTACTTC. The encoded protein is CASSLQGALETQYF.

This clonotype appeared a few times. The chain has TRBV6-5 and TRBJ1-5; no reliable D call. CDR1 is MNHEY, CDR2 SVGAGI, per germline. The CDR3 is 16 amino acids. V lost 5 bases and J 0 bases, leaving 14 bases between the germline ends. The CDR3 is CASSPGRKYSNQPQHF. DNA for the CDR3: TGTGCCAGCAGTCCCGGACGGAAGTATAGCAATCAGCCCCAGCATTTT.

This clonotype was detected only once. The V call is TRBV19, the J call TRBJ1-6, with a possible D match to TRBD1 (5 bases). The CDR3 covers 15 residues. V lost 4 bases and J 7 bases, leaving 14 bases between the germline ends. Germline lookup yields CDR1 LNHDA and CDR2 SQIVND (reference sequence). This CDR3 reads CASSTTGPLNSPLHF. CDR3 nucleotides: TGTGCCAGTAGTACGACGGGACCCTTAAATTCACCCCTCCACTTT. Variable domain in full (rest from reference TRBV19 and TRBJ1-6): DGGITQSPKYLFRKEGQNVTLSCEQNLNHDAMYWYRQDPGQGLRLIYYSQIVNDFQKGDIAEGYSVSREKKESFPLTVTSAQKNPTAFYLCASSTTGPLNSPLHFGNGTRLTVT.

This clonotype was counted ten times or more. The CDR3 DNA reads TGTGCCAGCAGCCTACCTCGGACAGGGGGGTATCATGGCTACACCTTC. Its protein product is CASSLPRTGGYHGYTF. V usage is TRBV7-2 and J usage is TRBJ1-2, with TRBD1 matching 10 bases. V shed 5 bases, J shed 6 bases, and the junction held 12 bases outside the gene matches. There are 16 residues in the CDR3. Per germline, CDR1 SGHTA and CDR2 FQGNSA.

The chain links TRBV6-5 to TRBJ1-3; a weak D match, TRBD1 (6 bases). The CDR3 is made up of 14 amino acids. Trimming removed 7 bases from V and 3 bases from J, with 13 bases in between. Germline loops: CDR1 MNHEY, CDR2 SVGAGI. CDR3 sequence: CASKPQGNGNTIYF. The CDR3 DNA reads as TGTGCCAGCAAGCCACAGGGAAATGGAAACACCATATATTTT.

This clonotype was detected ten times or more. The V call is TRBV11-3, the J call TRBJ2-1; 12 positions agree with TRBD2. The ends lost 1 base at V and 7 bases at J; junction bases unmatched: 5. The germline CDR1 and CDR2 sequences are SGHNT and YENEEA. The CDR3 has 16 residues. DNA for the CDR3: TGTGCCAGCAGCTTAGGAGGACTAGCGGGGAGAAATGAGCAGTTCTTC. Translated: CASSLGGLAGRNEQFF.

This clonotype was recorded a few times. The chain is built from TRBV15 and TRBJ2-1; 7 nucleotides match TRBD1. Germline CDR1 and CDR2: LNHNV and YYDKDF (reference sequence). This CDR3 has 16 amino acids. Losses at the gene ends were 6 bases for V and 1 base for J; bases not matched to a gene: 9. Written as DNA, the CDR3 is TGTGCCACCAGGAAAAGTAGGGGGCTTTCCTACAATGAGCAGTTCTTC. This sequence encodes CATRKSRGLSYNEQFF.

The sample holds a few counts of this clonotype. V is TRBV3-1 and J is TRBJ2-7; 9 nucleotides match TRBD1. CDR3 size: 14 residues. The J segment lost 5 bases and the V segment lost 1 base, leaving 3 bases of the junction unmatched. Germline values: CDR1 LGHDT, CDR2 YNNKEL (reference sequence). The CDR3 DNA reads as TGTGCCAGCAGCCAAGGGACAGGGGTTCACGAGCAGTACGTC. This encodes CASSQGTGVHEQYV.

This clonotype showed up just a few times. CDR3 in amino acids: CASIGVGQETQYF. DNA of the CDR3: TGTGCCAGCATTGGAGTAGGACAGGAGACCCAGTACTTC. The chain employs TRBV25-1 and TRBJ2-5, with D perhaps TRBD1 (6 bases). Germline V gene data show CDR1 as MGHDK and CDR2 as SYGVNS. This CDR3 region has 13 residues. V shed 7 bases and J shed 5 bases, with 14 bases lying between them.

The chain uses TRBV6-2 or TRBV6-3 and TRBJ2-2, with D unresolved. V lost 0 bases to trimming and J lost 5 bases, with 13 bases between them. Germline assignment: CDR1 MNHEY and CDR2 SVGEGT. The CDR3 is 16 residues long. CDR3 nucleotide sequence: TGTGCCAGCAGTTACTCGCGGCAGAGGTGGACCGGGGAGCTGTTTTTT. This translates into CASSYSRQRWTGELFF.

There are a few counts of this clonotype. The chain joins TRBV7-9 to TRBJ2-3; weak D call: TRBD2 (5 bases). This CDR3 comprises 14 residues. Trimming removed 4 bases from V and 0 bases from J, with 8 bases in between. Germline CDR1 reads SEHNR; CDR2 reads FQNEAQ (reference sequence). The CDR3 sequence: CASSWAGSTDTQYF. Here the CDR3 DNA reads TGTGCCAGCAGCTGGGCGGGCAGCACAGATACGCAGTATTTT.

This clonotype was observed a handful of times. The chain employs TRBV7-2 and TRBJ1-6; TRBD1 matches 9 bases. The germline gives CDR1 SGHTA, CDR2 FQGNSA. The ends lost 4 bases at V and 7 bases at J; junction bases unmatched: 5. CDR3 size: 15 residues. In nucleotides, the CDR3 is TGTGCCAGCAGCTCGGGACAGGGTCGAAATTCACCCCTCCACTTT. Translating it yields CASSSGQGRNSPLHF. Supplemented by reference TRBV7-2 and TRBJ1-6, the full variable domain reads GAGVSQSPSNKVTEKGKDVELRCDPISGHTALYWYRQSLGQGLEFLIYFQGNSAPDKSGLPSDRFSAERTGGSVSTLTIQRTQQEDSAVYLCASSSGQGRNSPLHFGNGTRLTVT.

CDR3 nucleotides: TGTGCCAGCAGTTTATACGGGCAGGATACGCAGTATTTT. This sequence encodes CASSLYGQDTQYF. This chain links TRBV12-3 or TRBV12-4 with TRBJ2-3; D is ambiguous. The CDR3 has 13 amino acids. V lost 2 bases and J lost 6, with 9 bases in between.

This sequence joins TRBV24-1 and TRBJ2-2; D gene ambiguous. The V gene's germline CDR1 is KGHDR and CDR2 SFDVKD. The CDR3 covers 16 residues. Trimming removed 5 bases from V and 0 bases from J, with 12 bases in between. In nucleotides, the CDR3 is TGTGCCACCAGTGCCCGGGCTACTACGAACACCGGGGAGCTGTTTTTT. Translated, it gives CATSARATTNTGELFF.

This clonotype occurred a few times. The gene calls are TRBV14 and TRBJ1-1; D remains ambiguous. CDR3 length equals 13 residues. V lost 10 bases to trimming and J lost 4 bases, with 16 bases between them. Germline V gene lookup returns CDR1 SGHDN and CDR2 FVKESK. This CDR3 is CATRGSDFTEAFF. The CDR3 DNA follows: TGTGCCACCAGAGGGTCCGACTTCACTGAAGCTTTCTTT.